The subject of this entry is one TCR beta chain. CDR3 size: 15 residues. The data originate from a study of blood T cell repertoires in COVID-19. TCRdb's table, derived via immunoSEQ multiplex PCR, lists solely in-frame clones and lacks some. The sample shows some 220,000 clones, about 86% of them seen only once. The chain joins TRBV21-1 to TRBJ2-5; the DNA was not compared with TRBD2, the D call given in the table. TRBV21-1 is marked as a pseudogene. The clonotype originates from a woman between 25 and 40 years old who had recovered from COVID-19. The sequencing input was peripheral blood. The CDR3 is CASSKWASGRETQYF. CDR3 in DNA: TGTGCCAGCAGCAAATGGGCTAGCGGGAGGGAGACCCAGTACTTC.